One and the same sample provided the 29 T cell receptor beta chains below, sequenced in a study of control samples from healthy donors and cancer patients (dated by TCRdb to 2019 to 2021). Preparation of the library involved the immunoSEQ multiplex PCR assay. Drawn from immuneACCESS, this table holds only the in-frame rearrangements with V and J called that TCRdb kept. Clones are partly lost; checked studies trace under half to an unresolved V gene and leave the rest unexplained. This sample gives roughly 100,000 clones in total; 75% to 90% of them show up just once. The leading ten clones occupy about 18% of the sample. Specimen: PBMCs. These receptors were taken from a man between 60 and 75 years old with lung cancer.

The chain has TRBV5-1 and TRBJ2-3; 7 bases are a match to TRBD2. The germline CDR1 and CDR2 sequences are SGHRS and YFSETQ. V trimming: 4 bases; J trimming: 0 bases; junction bases outside the gene matches: 5. This CDR3 contains 15 residues. CDR3 in amino acids: CASSMSGTSTDTQYF. The CDR3 nucleotides are TGCGCCAGCAGCATGAGCGGGACCAGCACAGATACGCAGTATTTT. Full variable domain (rest looked up from reference TRBV5-1 and TRBJ2-3): KAGVTQTPRYLIKTRGQQVTLSCSPISGHRSVSWYQQTPGQGLQFLFEYFSETQRNKGNFPGRFSGRQFSNSRSEMNVSTLELGDSALYLCASSMSGTSTDTQYFGPGTRLTVL.

The V call is TRBV4-1, the J call TRBJ1-1, with a tentative D call TRBD1 (6 bases). V lost 1 base, J lost 2 bases, and 14 bases lay in between. Germline V gene sequence: CDR1 MGHRA, CDR2 YSYEKL. The CDR3 runs to 16 residues. DNA of the CDR3: TGCGCCAGCAGCCAAGGACAGCTGGACAGAAACACTGAAGCTTTCTTT. This sequence encodes CASSQGQLDRNTEAFF.

The rearrangement uses TRBV29-1 and TRBJ2-7; D possibly corresponds to TRBD2 (5 bases). V was cut by 8 bases and J by 6 bases, with 23 bases left in between. The CDR3 contains 14 residues. Germline V lookup: CDR1 SQVTM, CDR2 ANQGSEA. The CDR3: CSPMPVREQVEQYF. The CDR3 bases are TGCAGCCCGATGCCGGTAAGGGAGCAAGTCGAGCAGTACTTC.

The CDR3 here is CASQDGTSGYEQYF. In DNA form, the CDR3 reads TGTGCCAGCCAGGACGGGACTAGTGGTTACGAGCAGTACTTC. The rearrangement joins TRBV18 to TRBJ2-7; TRBD2 aligns across 8 bases. The V and J ends lost 8 bases and 4 bases, in that order; junction bases with no gene match: 10. The CDR3 runs 14 residues. Per the germline V gene, CDR1 is KGHSH and CDR2 is LQKENI.

The chain combines TRBV7-2 with TRBJ1-1; D ambiguous. Trimming took 2 bases from V and 1 from J, leaving 5 bases between them. Looked up from germline, CDR1 is SGHTA and CDR2 is FQGNSA. The CDR3 loop spans 13 amino acids. This chain's CDR3 is CASSLPENTEAFF. In nucleotides, the CDR3 is TGTGCCAGCAGCTTACCAGAGAACACTGAAGCTTTCTTT.

The rearrangement links TRBV10-1 to TRBJ2-5; 7 bases fit TRBD1. V trimming: 2 bases; J trimming: 5 bases; junction bases outside the gene matches: 8. The germline CDR1 and CDR2 sequences are WNHNN and SYGVQD (reference sequence). This CDR3 region has 15 residues. The CDR3 nucleotides are TGCGCCAGCAGTGAGGGACAGGCGGCGCGCGAGACCCAGTACTTC. This translates into CASSEGQAARETQYF.

This rearrangement joins TRBV19 to TRBJ2-3; 12 bases match TRBD2. The trim removed 4 bases at V and 4 bases at J, leaving 3 bases unmatched. CDR1 is LNHDA, CDR2 SQIVND, per germline (reference sequence). The CDR3 spans 15 residues. The DNA for the CDR3 is TGTGCCAGTAGTAGGACTAGCGGGGCCTCAGATACGCAGTATTTT. This gives the protein CASSRTSGASDTQYF.

The chain joins TRBV5-6 to TRBJ2-1, with 7 bases aligning to TRBD1. The V segment lost 0 bases and the J segment 5 bases; nucleotides outside the gene matches: 8. This CDR3 has 16 amino acids. In germline, CDR1 is SGHDT, CDR2 YYEEEE. The CDR3 nucleotides read TGTGCCAGCAGCTTGGCCAGGAAGGGGGCAAACAATGAGCAGTTCTTC. It is translated as CASSLARKGANNEQFF.

The chain carries TRBV15 and TRBJ1-2; possibly TRBD1 for D (5 bases). Trimming removed 1 base at V and 0 bases at J, with 12 bases between. The germline CDR1 and CDR2 sequences are LNHNV and YYDKDF (reference sequence). There are 16 residues in the CDR3. CDR3 nucleotides: TGTGCCACCAGCAGAGTAGGGACCGCAGCTAACTATGGCTACACCTTC. Its translation is CATSRVGTAANYGYTF.

This chain links TRBV7-9 with TRBJ1-1; TRBD1 agrees at 7 bases. Germline lookup yields CDR1 SEHNR and CDR2 FQNEAQ (reference sequence). The CDR3 has 16 amino acids. The junction had 7 bases not matched to a gene; V was cut back by 2 bases and J by 1 base. CDR3 in DNA: TGTGCCAGCAGCTTACCCAGGGGGTCACGGAACACTGAAGCTTTCTTT. This translates into CASSLPRGSRNTEAFF.

The rearrangement links TRBV5-4 to TRBJ2-7, with a possible D match to TRBD1 (6 bases). The CDR3 runs to 14 residues. Germline CDR1 is SGHNT and CDR2 is YYREEE (reference sequence). Between the trimmed V and J ends, which lost 2 bases and 5 bases, there was a span of 14 bases. The DNA of the CDR3 is TGTGCCAGCAGCTTTCCCGGGACACTCGACGAGCAGTACTTC. Its protein is CASSFPGTLDEQYF.

The genes are TRBV18 and TRBJ1-2, with TRBD1 matching 7 bases. V was clipped by 3 bases and J by 10 bases; unmatched bases: 5. CDR3 length: 12 amino acids. In germline, CDR1 is KGHSH, CDR2 LQKENI. The CDR3 region is CASSPSQGSYTF. The CDR3 nucleotides read TGTGCCAGCTCACCGTCACAGGGGTCCTACACCTTC.

This chain connects TRBV11-3 to TRBJ2-2; D not certain. Trimming removed 1 base from V and 2 bases from J, with 8 bases in between. Per germline, CDR1 SGHNT and CDR2 YENEEA. This CDR3 has 15 amino acids. DNA of the CDR3: TGTGCCAGCAGCTTAGGCCAGACAAACACCGGGGAGCTGTTTTTT. Translation: CASSLGQTNTGELFF. Combining the CDR3 with reference TRBV11-3 and TRBJ2-2 gives the whole variable domain EAGVVQSPRYKIIEKKQPVAFWCNPISGHNTLYWYLQNLGQGPELLIRYENEEAVDDSQLPKDRFSAERLKGVDSTLKIQPAELGDSAVYLCASSLGQTNTGELFFGEGSRLTVL.

This chain connects TRBV21-1 to TRBJ2-7. TRBV21-1 corresponds to a pseudogene. This CDR3 spans 17 amino acids. CDR3 in DNA: TGTGCCAGCAGCAAAGCGCTTTTCCAGGCGTTCGGGTACGAGCAGTACGTC. Translating it yields CASSKALFQAFGYEQYV.

As for this clone: This sample also contains other DNA sequences that code for the same CDR3. The rearrangement joins TRBV3-1 (or the pseudogene TRBV3-2) to TRBJ2-2; 9 positions match TRBD2. This CDR3 contains 15 residues. J was trimmed by 0 bases and V by 4 bases; bases with no gene match: 0. In germline, CDR1 is LGHDT, CDR2 YNNKEL (reference sequence). CDR3 nucleotide sequence: TGTGCCAGCAGCCTAGCGGGGGCGAACACCGGGGAGCTGTTTTTT. This gives the protein CASSLAGANTGELFF.

This rearrangement joins TRBV7-2 to TRBJ2-7, with 10 bases that match TRBD1. There are 15 residues in the CDR3. Germline V gives CDR1 SGHTA, CDR2 FQGNSA. Germline trimming cut 4 bases from V and 2 bases from J; bases unmatched to any gene: 5. The CDR3 DNA follows: TGTGCCAGCAGCTCCAGACAGGGGGCTCCCTACGAGCAGTACTTC. It translates to CASSSRQGAPYEQYF.

The genes are TRBV7-2 and TRBJ1-3; D is possibly TRBD1 (6 bases). The CDR3 runs to 12 residues. The V end was cut by 5 bases, the J end by 9 bases, with 11 bases between. Germline V gene data show CDR1 as SGHTA and CDR2 as FQGNSA. The CDR3 nucleotides read TGTGCCAGCAGCCAGGACAGACGCACCATATATTTT. Translating gives CASSQDRRTIYF.

The rearrangement links TRBV7-9 to TRBJ2-6; 7 bases are a match to TRBD2. From germline, CDR1 is SEHNR and CDR2 FQNEAQ (reference sequence). The length of the CDR3 is 16 residues. With 5 bases clipped from V and 3 bases from J, the junction kept 7 bases outside the gene matches. This CDR3 is CASSPSGRGGANVLTF. Written as DNA, the CDR3 is TGTGCCAGCAGCCCCTCAGGGAGGGGTGGGGCCAACGTCCTGACTTTC.

The sample holds a few counts of this clone. The chain links TRBV7-9 to TRBJ1-4, with no clear D. The CDR3 runs 16 residues. The V end was cut by 5 bases, the J end by 4 bases, with 17 bases between. The V gene's germline CDR1 is SEHNR and CDR2 FQNEAQ (reference sequence). Here the CDR3 reads CASSPNVRGNNEKLFF. CDR3 DNA sequence: TGTGCCAGCAGCCCAAATGTAAGAGGGAATAATGAAAAACTGTTTTTT.

This chain joins TRBV5-1 and TRBJ2-2; D gene ambiguous. There are 15 residues in the CDR3. V dropped 3 bases and J dropped 4 bases, with 13 bases sitting between them. Germline V gives CDR1 SGHRS, CDR2 YFSETQ. The CDR3 region is CASSSGGTRTGELFF. In nucleotides, the CDR3 is TGCGCCAGCAGCTCGGGCGGCACCCGCACCGGGGAGCTGTTTTTT.

J is TRBJ2-7 and V is TRBV7-8, with TRBD1 matching 9 bases. The CDR3 runs to 16 residues. Germline V gene data show CDR1 as SGHVS and CDR2 as FQNEAQ. Germline trimming cut 4 bases from V and 3 bases from J; bases unmatched to any gene: 10. The CDR3 here is CASSSSLRDRDYEQYV. The CDR3 DNA is TGTGCCAGCAGCTCCTCCTTGCGGGACAGGGACTACGAGCAGTACGTC.

This clone showed up just a few times. The chain joins TRBV10-1 to TRBJ2-3; D remains ambiguous. CDR1 WNHNN and CDR2 SYGVQD come from the germline V gene (reference sequence). The CDR3 is made up of 14 amino acids. V gave up 3 bases and J gave up 3 bases, with 10 bases separating them. The CDR3 spells CASSDEVMTDTQYF. The CDR3 nucleotides read TGCGCCAGCAGTGACGAGGTGATGACAGATACGCAGTATTTT.

V is TRBV5-1 and J is TRBJ2-7, with 10 bases aligning to TRBD1. The trim removed 3 bases at V and 6 bases at J, leaving 9 bases unmatched. Germline CDR1 and CDR2: SGHRS and YFSETQ. The CDR3 is made up of 15 amino acids. The CDR3 is CASSSQGTGALEQYF. The CDR3, as DNA: TGCGCCAGCAGCTCCCAAGGGACAGGGGCTCTCGAGCAGTACTTC.

The rearrangement links TRBV12-3 or TRBV12-4 to TRBJ2-3, with D unclear. The CDR3 sequence is 12 residues long. V dropped 3 bases and J dropped 6 bases, with 7 bases sitting between them. The CDR3 nucleotides are TGTGCCAGCAGTTTCCCCCATGATACGCAGTATTTT. This gives the protein CASSFPHDTQYF.

The chain joins TRBV2 to TRBJ2-7; D remains unclear. Germline-derived CDR1 and CDR2 are SNHLY and FYNNEI. The CDR3 is 14 amino acids. V lost 2 bases, J lost 2 bases, and 10 bases lay in between. The CDR3 here is CASSEIAAAYEQYV. The CDR3 DNA follows: TGTGCCAGCAGTGAAATCGCGGCAGCCTACGAGCAGTACGTC.

This chain links TRBV10-3 with TRBJ2-1; D remains ambiguous. The ends were cut back, 3 bases at V and 6 bases at J, with 18 bases in the middle. The CDR3 is 16 residues long. Looked up from germline, CDR1 is ENHRY and CDR2 is SYGVKD. The CDR3 DNA follows: TGTGCCATCAGTGACCTAAGGTACACCCAAAGCAATGAGCAGTTCTTC. It yields the protein CAISDLRYTQSNEQFF.

This clone was picked up one time. This rearrangement joins TRBV9 to TRBJ1-1, with 11 bases aligning to TRBD1. CDR1 is SGDLS, CDR2 YYNGEE, per germline. Trimming at V came to 5 bases and at J to 1 base, leaving 10 bases not matched to a gene. The CDR3 extends over 17 amino acids. The CDR3 protein is CASSRPWDRGGNTEAFF. In DNA form, the CDR3 reads TGTGCCAGCAGTCGTCCATGGGACAGGGGGGGGAACACTGAAGCTTTCTTT. The complete variable domain, with remaining parts taken from reference TRBV9 and TRBJ1-1, reads DSGVTQTPKHLITATGQRVTLRCSPRSGDLSVYWYQQSLDQGLQFLIQYYNGEERAKGNILERFSAQQFPDLHSELNLSSLELGDSALYFCASSRPWDRGGNTEAFFGQGTRLTVV.

This clone was seen only once. The chain joins TRBV5-5 to TRBJ1-5; 8 bases line up with TRBD1. Germline CDR1 reads SGHKS; CDR2 reads YYEKEE (reference sequence). With 6 bases clipped from V and 4 bases from J, the junction kept 12 bases outside the gene matches. The CDR3 is 16 residues long. The DNA of the CDR3 is TGTGCCAGCAACCCTCTTGGGACAGGCTCAAATCAGCCCCAGCATTTT. Protein sequence: CASNPLGTGSNQPQHF.

This chain links TRBV7-2 with TRBJ2-3; D might be TRBD2 (6 bases). Germline V CDR1 and CDR2: SGHTA, FQGNSA. The CDR3 has 13 amino acids. V shed 7 bases and J shed 4 bases, with 12 bases lying between them. The CDR3 sequence is CASKDYLSDTQYF. The CDR3 DNA is TGTGCCAGCAAGGACTACCTCTCAGATACGCAGTATTTT. Full variable domain (rest looked up from reference TRBV7-2 and TRBJ2-3): GAGVSQSPSNKVTEKGKDVELRCDPISGHTALYWYRQSLGQGLEFLIYFQGNSAPDKSGLPSDRFSAERTGGSVSTLTIQRTQQEDSAVYLCASKDYLSDTQYFGPGTRLTVL.